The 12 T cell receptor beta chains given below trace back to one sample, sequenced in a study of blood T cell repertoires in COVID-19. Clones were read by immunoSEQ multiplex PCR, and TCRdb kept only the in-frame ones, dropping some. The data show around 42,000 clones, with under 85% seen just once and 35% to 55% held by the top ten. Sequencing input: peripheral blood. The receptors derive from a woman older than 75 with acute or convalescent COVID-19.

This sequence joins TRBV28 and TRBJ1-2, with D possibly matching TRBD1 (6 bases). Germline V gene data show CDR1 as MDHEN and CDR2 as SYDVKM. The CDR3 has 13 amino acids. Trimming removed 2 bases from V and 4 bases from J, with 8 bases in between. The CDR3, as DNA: TGTGCCAGCAGTTTAGGGACATTCTATGGCTACACCTTC. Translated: CASSLGTFYGYTF.

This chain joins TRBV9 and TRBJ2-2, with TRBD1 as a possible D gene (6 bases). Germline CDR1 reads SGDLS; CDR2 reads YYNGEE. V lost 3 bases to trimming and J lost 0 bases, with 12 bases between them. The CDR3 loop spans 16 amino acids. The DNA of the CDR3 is TGTGCCAGCAGCGCCGGACAGTTCGCGAACACCGGGGAGCTGTTTTTT. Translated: CASSAGQFANTGELFF.

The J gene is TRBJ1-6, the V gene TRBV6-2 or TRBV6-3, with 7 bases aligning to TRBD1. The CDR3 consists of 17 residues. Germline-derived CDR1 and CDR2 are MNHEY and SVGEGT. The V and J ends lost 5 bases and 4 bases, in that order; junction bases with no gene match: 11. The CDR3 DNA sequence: TGTGCCAGCAGTAAGGGGTCCGGGACAGCATATAATTCACCCCTCCACTTT. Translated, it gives CASSKGSGTAYNSPLHF.

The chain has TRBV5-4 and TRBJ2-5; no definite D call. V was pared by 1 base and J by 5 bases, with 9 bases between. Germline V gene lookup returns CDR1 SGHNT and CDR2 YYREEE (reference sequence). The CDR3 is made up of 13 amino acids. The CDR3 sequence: CASSLHELETQYF. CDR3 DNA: TGTGCCAGCAGCTTGCATGAGCTGGAGACCCAGTACTTC.

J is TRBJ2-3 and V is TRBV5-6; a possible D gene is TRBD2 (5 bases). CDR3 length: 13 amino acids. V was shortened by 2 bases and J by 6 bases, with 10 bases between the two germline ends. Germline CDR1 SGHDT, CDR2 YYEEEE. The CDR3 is CASSFASGDTQYF. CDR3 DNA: TGTGCCAGCAGCTTTGCGTCGGGGGATACGCAGTATTTT. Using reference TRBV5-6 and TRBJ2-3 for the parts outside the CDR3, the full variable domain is DAGVTQSPTHLIKTRGQQVTLRCSPKSGHDTVSWYQQALGQGPQFIFQYYEEEERQRGNFPDRFSGHQFPNYSSELNVNALLLGDSALYLCASSFASGDTQYFGPGTRLTVL.

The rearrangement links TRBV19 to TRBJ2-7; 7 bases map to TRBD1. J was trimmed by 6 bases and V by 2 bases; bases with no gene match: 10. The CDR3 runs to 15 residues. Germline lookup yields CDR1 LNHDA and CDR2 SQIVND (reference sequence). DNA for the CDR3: TGTGCCAGTAGTATATATCCCGGACAGGTGGGCGAGCAGTACTTC. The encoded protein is CASSIYPGQVGEQYF.

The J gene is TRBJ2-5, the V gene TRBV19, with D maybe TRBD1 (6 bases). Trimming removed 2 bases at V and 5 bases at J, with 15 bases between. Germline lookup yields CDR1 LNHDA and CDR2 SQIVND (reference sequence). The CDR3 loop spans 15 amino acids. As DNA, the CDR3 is TGTGCCAGTAGTATATCGGCAGGGGATTGGGAGACCCAGTACTTC. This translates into CASSISAGDWETQYF. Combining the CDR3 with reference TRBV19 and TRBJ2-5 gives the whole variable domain DGGITQSPKYLFRKEGQNVTLSCEQNLNHDAMYWYRQDPGQGLRLIYYSQIVNDFQKGDIAEGYSVSREKKESFPLTVTSAQKNPTAFYLCASSISAGDWETQYFGPGTRLLVL.

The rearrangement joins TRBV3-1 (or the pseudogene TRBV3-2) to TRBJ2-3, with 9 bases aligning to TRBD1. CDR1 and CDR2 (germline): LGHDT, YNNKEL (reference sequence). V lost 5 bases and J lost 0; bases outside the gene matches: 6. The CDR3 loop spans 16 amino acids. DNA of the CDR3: TGTGCCAGCAGCAGCGGACAGGGGTTAAGCACAGATACGCAGTATTTT. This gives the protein CASSSGQGLSTDTQYF.

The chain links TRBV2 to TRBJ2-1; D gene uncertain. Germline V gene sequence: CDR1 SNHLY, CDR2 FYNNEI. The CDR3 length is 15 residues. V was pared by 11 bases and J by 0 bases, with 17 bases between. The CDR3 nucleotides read TGTGCCGCCAGCAGAGGCTTAAGCTCCTACAATGAGCAGTTCTTC. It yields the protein CAASRGLSSYNEQFF. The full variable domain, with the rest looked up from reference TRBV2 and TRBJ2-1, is EPEVTQTPSHQVTQMGQEVILRCVPISNHLYFYWYRQILGQKVEFLVSFYNNEISEKSEIFDDQFSVERPDGSNFTLKIRSTKLEDSAMYFCAASRGLSSYNEQFFGPGTRLTVL.

The DNA for the CDR3 is TGTGCCAGTAGTACCAGCCCAGGCCCCTACGAGCAGTACTTC. Protein product: CASSTSPGPYEQYF. The chain carries TRBV19 and TRBJ2-7, with D hard to call. The germline CDR1 and CDR2 sequences are LNHDA and SQIVND (reference sequence). The CDR3 sequence is 14 residues long. V dropped 4 bases and J dropped 2 bases, with 12 bases sitting between them.

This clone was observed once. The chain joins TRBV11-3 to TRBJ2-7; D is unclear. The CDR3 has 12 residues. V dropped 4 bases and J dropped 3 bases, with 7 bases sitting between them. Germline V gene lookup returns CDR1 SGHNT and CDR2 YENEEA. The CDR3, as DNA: TGTGCCAGCAGCTCCCCAGGCTACGAGCAGTACTTC. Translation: CASSSPGYEQYF. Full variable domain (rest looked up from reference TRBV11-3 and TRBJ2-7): EAGVVQSPRYKIIEKKQPVAFWCNPISGHNTLYWYLQNLGQGPELLIRYENEEAVDDSQLPKDRFSAERLKGVDSTLKIQPAELGDSAVYLCASSSPGYEQYFGPGTRLTVT.

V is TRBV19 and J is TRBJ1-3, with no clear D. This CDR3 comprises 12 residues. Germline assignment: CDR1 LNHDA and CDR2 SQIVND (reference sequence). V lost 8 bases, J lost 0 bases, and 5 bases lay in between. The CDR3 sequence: CASFSSGNTIYF. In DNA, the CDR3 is TGTGCCAGTTTCAGCTCTGGAAACACCATATATTTT.